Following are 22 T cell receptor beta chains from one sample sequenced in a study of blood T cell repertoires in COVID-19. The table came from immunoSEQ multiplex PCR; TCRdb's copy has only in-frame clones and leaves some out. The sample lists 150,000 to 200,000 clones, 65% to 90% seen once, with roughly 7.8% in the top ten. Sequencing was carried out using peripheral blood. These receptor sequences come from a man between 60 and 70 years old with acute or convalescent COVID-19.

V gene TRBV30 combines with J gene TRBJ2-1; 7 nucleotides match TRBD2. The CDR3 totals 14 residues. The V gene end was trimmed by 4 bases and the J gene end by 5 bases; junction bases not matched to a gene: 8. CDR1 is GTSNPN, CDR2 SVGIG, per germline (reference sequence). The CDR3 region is CAWTLGLGDNEQFF. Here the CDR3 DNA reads TGTGCCTGGACCCTAGGACTAGGGGACAATGAGCAGTTCTTC.

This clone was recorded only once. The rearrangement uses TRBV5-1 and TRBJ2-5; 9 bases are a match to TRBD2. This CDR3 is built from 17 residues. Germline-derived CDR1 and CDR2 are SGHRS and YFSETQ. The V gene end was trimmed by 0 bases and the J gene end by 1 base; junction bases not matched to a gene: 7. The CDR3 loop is CASSLAVTSGFQETQYF. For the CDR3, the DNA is TGCGCCAGCAGCTTGGCCGTGACTAGCGGATTCCAAGAGACCCAGTACTTC.

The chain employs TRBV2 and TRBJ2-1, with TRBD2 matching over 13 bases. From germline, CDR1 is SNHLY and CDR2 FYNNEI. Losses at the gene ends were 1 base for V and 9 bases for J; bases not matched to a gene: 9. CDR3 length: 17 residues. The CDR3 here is CASSEVVTSGRVGEQFF. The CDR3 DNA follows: TGTGCCAGCAGTGAAGTGGTCACTAGCGGGAGGGTGGGTGAGCAGTTCTTC.

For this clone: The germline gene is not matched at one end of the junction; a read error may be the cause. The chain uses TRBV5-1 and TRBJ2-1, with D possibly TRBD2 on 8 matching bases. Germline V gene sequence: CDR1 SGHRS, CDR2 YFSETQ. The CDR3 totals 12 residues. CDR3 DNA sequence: TGCGCCAGCAGCTTTCGGGGGGGACAGCAAATCTTC. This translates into CASSFRGGQQIF.

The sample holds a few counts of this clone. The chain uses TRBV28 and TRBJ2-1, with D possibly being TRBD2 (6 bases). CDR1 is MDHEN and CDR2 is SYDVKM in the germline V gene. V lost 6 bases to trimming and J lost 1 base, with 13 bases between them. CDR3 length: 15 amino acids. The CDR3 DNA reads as TGTGCCAGCAGACTCCCGGGACTTTCCTACAATGAGCAGTTCTTC. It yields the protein CASRLPGLSYNEQFF.

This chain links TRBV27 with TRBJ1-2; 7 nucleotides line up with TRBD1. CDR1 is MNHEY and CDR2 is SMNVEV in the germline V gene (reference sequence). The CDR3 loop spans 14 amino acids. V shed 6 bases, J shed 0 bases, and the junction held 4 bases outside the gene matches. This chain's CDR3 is CASSPGGTNYGYTF. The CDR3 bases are TGTGCCAGCAGCCCAGGGGGAACTAACTATGGCTACACCTTC.

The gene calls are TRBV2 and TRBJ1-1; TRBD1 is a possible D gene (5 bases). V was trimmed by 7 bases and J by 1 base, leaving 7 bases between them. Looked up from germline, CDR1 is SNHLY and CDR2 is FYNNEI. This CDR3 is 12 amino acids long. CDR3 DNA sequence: TGTGCCAGCACCAGGGAGAACACTGAAGCTTTCTTT. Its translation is CASTRENTEAFF.

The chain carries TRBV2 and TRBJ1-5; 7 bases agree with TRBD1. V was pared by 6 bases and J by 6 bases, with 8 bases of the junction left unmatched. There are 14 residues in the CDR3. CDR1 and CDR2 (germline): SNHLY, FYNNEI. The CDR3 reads CASSWGTVLQPQHF. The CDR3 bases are TGTGCCAGCAGCTGGGGGACAGTCCTTCAGCCCCAGCATTTT.

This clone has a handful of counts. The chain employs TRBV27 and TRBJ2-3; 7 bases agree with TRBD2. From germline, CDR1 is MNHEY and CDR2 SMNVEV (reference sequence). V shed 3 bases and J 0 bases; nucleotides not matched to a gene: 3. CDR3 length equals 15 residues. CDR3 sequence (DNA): TGTGCCAGCAGTTTGCTAGCGGATAGCACAGATACGCAGTATTTT. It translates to CASSLLADSTDTQYF.

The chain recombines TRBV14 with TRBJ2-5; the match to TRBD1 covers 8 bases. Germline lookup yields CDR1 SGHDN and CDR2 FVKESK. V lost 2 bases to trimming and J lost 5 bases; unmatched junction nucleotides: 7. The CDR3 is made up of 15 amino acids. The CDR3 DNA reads TGTGCCAGCAGCCAACTTCAGGGGGCGAGGGAGACCCAGTACTTC. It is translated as CASSQLQGARETQYF.

This CDR3 reads CASSQDEGQAKPEAFF. The CDR3 bases are TGTGCCAGCAGCCAAGATGAAGGACAGGCCAAGCCTGAAGCTTTCTTT. The chain employs TRBV3-1 (or the pseudogene TRBV3-2) and TRBJ1-1, with TRBD1 matching 7 bases. The CDR3 loop spans 16 amino acids. Germline lookup yields CDR1 LGHDT and CDR2 YNNKEL (reference sequence). J gave up 6 bases and V 0 bases, and 10 bases lay outside the gene matches.

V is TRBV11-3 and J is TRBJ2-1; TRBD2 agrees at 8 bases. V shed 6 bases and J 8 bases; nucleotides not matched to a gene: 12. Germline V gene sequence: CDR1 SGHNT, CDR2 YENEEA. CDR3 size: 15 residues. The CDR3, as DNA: TGTGCCAGCAGTTTGGGGGGGACTAGGGGCGATGAGCAGTTCTTC. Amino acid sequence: CASSLGGTRGDEQFF.

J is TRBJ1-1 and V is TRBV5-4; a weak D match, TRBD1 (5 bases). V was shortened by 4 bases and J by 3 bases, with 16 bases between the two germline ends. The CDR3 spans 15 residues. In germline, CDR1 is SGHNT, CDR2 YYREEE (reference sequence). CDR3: CASSPPTGHYTEAFF. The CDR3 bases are TGTGCCAGCAGCCCCCCAACAGGCCACTACACTGAAGCTTTCTTT.

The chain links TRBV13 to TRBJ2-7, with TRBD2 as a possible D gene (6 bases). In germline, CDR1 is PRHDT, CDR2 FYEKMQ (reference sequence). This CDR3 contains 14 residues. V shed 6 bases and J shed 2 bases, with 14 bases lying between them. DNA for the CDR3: TGTGCCAGCAGTGCGGAGGGAGGAACCTACGAGCAGTACTTC. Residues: CASSAEGGTYEQYF.

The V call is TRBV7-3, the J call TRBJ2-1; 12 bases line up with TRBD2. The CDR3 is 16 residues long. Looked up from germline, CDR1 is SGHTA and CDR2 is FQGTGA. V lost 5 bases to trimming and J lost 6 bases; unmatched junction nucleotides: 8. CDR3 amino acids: CASSIRASGRVNEQFF. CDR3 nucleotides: TGTGCCAGCAGCATAAGGGCTAGCGGGAGGGTCAATGAGCAGTTCTTC.

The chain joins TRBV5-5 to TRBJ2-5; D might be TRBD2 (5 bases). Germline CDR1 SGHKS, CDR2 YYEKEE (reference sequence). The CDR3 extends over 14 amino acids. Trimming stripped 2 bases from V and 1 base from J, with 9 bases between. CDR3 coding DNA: TGTGCCAGCAGCTTCCAGGAGGCCCAAGAGACCCAGTACTTC. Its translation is CASSFQEAQETQYF.

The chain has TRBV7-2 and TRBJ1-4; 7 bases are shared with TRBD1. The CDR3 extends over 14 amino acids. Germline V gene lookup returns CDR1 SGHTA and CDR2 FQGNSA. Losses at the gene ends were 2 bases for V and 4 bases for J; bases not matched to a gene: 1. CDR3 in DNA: TGTGCCAGCAGCTTAACAGGGGTTAATGAAAAACTGTTTTTT. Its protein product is CASSLTGVNEKLFF.

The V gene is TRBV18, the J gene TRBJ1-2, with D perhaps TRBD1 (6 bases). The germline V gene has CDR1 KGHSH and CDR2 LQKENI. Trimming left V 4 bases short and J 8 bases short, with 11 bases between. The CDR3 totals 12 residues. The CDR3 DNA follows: TGTGCCAGCTCACAACAGGGAGACGGCTACACCTTC. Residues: CASSQQGDGYTF.

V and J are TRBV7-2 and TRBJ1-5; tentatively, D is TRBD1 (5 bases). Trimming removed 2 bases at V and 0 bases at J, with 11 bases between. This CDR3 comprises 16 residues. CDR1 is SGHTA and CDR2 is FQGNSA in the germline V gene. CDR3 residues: CASSLFGGDSNQPQHF. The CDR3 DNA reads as TGTGCCAGCAGCTTATTCGGAGGGGATAGCAATCAGCCCCAGCATTTT.

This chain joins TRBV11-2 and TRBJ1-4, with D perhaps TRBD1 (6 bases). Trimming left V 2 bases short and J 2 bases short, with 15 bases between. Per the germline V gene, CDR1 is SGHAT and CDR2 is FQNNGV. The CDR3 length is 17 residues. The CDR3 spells CASSLLAGQGTNEKLFF. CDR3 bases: TGTGCCAGCAGCTTATTGGCAGGCCAGGGGACTAATGAAAAACTGTTTTTT.

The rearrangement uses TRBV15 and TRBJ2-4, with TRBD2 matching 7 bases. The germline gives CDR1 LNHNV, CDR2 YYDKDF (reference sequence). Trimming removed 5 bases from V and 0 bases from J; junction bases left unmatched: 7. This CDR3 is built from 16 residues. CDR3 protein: CATSQYTGGAKNIQYF. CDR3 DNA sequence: TGTGCCACCAGCCAGTATACGGGGGGAGCCAAAAACATTCAGTACTTC.

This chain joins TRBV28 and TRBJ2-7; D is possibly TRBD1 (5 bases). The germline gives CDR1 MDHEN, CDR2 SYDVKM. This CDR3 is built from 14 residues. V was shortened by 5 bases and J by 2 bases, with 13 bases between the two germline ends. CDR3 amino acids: CASSQTGPPYEQYF. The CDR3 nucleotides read TGTGCCAGCAGTCAAACAGGTCCCCCCTACGAGCAGTACTTC.